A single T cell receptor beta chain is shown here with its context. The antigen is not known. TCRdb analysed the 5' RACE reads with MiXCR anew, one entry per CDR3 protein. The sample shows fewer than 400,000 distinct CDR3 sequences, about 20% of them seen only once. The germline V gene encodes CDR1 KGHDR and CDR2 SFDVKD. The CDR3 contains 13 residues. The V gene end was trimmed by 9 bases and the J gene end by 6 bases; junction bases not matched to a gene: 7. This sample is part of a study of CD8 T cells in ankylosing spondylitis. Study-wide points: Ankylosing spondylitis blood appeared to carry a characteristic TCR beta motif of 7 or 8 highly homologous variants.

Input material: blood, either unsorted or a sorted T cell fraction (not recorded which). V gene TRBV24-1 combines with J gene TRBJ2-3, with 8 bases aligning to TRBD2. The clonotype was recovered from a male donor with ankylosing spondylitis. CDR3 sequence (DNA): TGTGCCACCGGCAGGACTAGCTCCGATACGCAGTATTTT. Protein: CATGRTSSDTQYF.